A single sample gave rise to the 9 T cell receptor beta chains below, sequenced in a study of post-analysis software for immune sequencing data. These receptors are not linked to any known antigen. Broader study findings: About five TRBV segments were more frequent in patients than controls; TRBV5-6, TRBV5-1 and TRBV20-1 belonged to this group.

Built from TCR beta cDNA, the libraries had unique molecular identifiers in them. Each CDR3 protein is one row after TCRdb ran MiXCR on the PCR reads. The sample comprises under 900,000 distinct CDR3 sequences, under 70% of which are singletons, and around 4.5% rests with the top ten. Specimen: blood. These TCRs come from a girl under 18 with multiple sclerosis.

The V gene is TRBV4-1, the J gene TRBJ1-2; TRBD1 might be the D (6 bases). Trimming took 1 base from V and 2 from J, leaving 20 bases between them. This CDR3 has 18 residues. The V gene's germline CDR1 is MGHRA and CDR2 YSYEKL. This CDR3 is CASSQVTGKTLPNYGYTF. The CDR3 bases are TGCGCCAGCAGCCAAGTGACAGGTAAAACCCTACCCAACTATGGCTACACCTTC.

The sample holds a few counts of this clonotype. The chain uses TRBV2 and TRBJ1-2; TRBD1 might be the D (5 bases). This CDR3 has 17 residues. V shed 6 bases and J shed 4 bases, with 24 bases lying between them. Germline V lookup: CDR1 SNHLY, CDR2 FYNNEI. Here the CDR3 DNA reads TGTGCCAGCAGCCGACAGCCCCCTAAAGTTGGGACCTATGGCTACACCTTC. Its protein is CASSRQPPKVGTYGYTF. Together with reference TRBV2 and TRBJ1-2, the CDR3 gives the full variable domain: EPEVTQTPSHQVTQMGQEVILRCVPISNHLYFYWYRQILGQKVEFLVSFYNNEISEKSEIFDDQFSVERPDGSNFTLKIRSTKLEDSAMYFCASSRQPPKVGTYGYTFGSGTRLTVV.

This clonotype was observed a handful of times. The chain is built from TRBV20-1 and TRBJ2-5; 8 nucleotides line up with TRBD2. This CDR3 region has 14 residues. Unmatched junction bases numbered 8, after V lost 4 bases and J lost 4 bases. The germline V gene encodes CDR1 DFQATT and CDR2 SNEGSKA (reference sequence). In DNA form, the CDR3 reads TGCAGTGCTACCGGCAGGCTAGCGGGAGAGACCCAGTACTTC. This codes for CSATGRLAGETQYF.

CDR3 DNA: TGTGCCAGCAGCTCCGGACTAGCGGTTGAGTACTTC. Protein product: CASSSGLAVEYF. The rearrangement joins TRBV11-2 to TRBJ2-5; 10 bases are a match to TRBD2. Germline CDR1 is SGHAT and CDR2 is FQNNGV. The CDR3 has 12 amino acids. The V and J ends lost 4 bases and 12 bases, in that order; junction bases with no gene match: 5.

CDR3 region: CSAVWTSGRQTQYF. DNA for the CDR3: TGCAGTGCTGTCTGGACTAGCGGGAGACAGACCCAGTACTTC. This chain connects TRBV20-1 to TRBJ2-5; 13 bases line up with TRBD2. CDR1 is DFQATT and CDR2 is SNEGSKA in the germline V gene (reference sequence). The V gene end was trimmed by 5 bases and the J gene end by 6 bases; junction bases not matched to a gene: 6. The CDR3 contains 14 residues.

This clonotype has only a few counts. The V call is TRBV20-1, the J call TRBJ2-1; 9 nucleotides align to TRBD2. With V trimmed by 5 bases and J by 4 bases, 6 bases remained unmatched. This CDR3 contains 14 residues. CDR1 is DFQATT, CDR2 SNEGSKA, per germline (reference sequence). The CDR3 nucleotides are TGCAGTGCTGTGACTAGCGGAGGGTACAATGAGCAGTTCTTC. Amino acid sequence: CSAVTSGGYNEQFF.

This clonotype was detected a few times. J is TRBJ2-2 and V is TRBV29-1; 8 bases agree with TRBD1. Germline CDR1 reads SQVTM; CDR2 reads ANQGSEA. The trim removed 1 base at V and 3 bases at J, leaving 7 bases unmatched. There are 16 residues in the CDR3. CDR3 in DNA: TGCAGCGTTGAAGGTGTAGCAGGGGGCGACACCGGGGAGCTGTTTTTT. Amino acids: CSVEGVAGGDTGELFF.

The genes are TRBV20-1 and TRBJ2-1; possible D gene TRBD2, 6 bases. The germline V gene encodes CDR1 DFQATT and CDR2 SNEGSKA (reference sequence). The V and J ends lost 3 bases and 2 bases respectively, with 14 bases between them. The CDR3 runs to 15 residues. The CDR3: CSARGGALPYNEQFF. In DNA, the CDR3 is TGCAGTGCTAGGGGGGGAGCGCTCCCCTACAATGAGCAGTTCTTC.

J is TRBJ2-1 and V is TRBV7-3; TRBD2 agrees at 8 bases. The germline V gene has CDR1 SGHTA and CDR2 FQGTGA. V was clipped by 1 base and J by 4 bases; unmatched bases: 12. The CDR3 contains 18 residues. CDR3 sequence reads: CASSLNRLLAGRYNEQFF. In DNA form, the CDR3 reads TGTGCCAGCAGCTTAAATAGGCTATTAGCGGGAAGGTACAATGAGCAGTTCTTC.